These T cell receptor beta chains were read from a single sample in a study of Ad26.COV2.S vaccination and SARS-CoV-2 variants. The table came from immunoSEQ multiplex PCR; TCRdb's copy has only in-frame clones and leaves some out. The table lists under 400,000 clones, roughly 84% of them singletons, with about 3% in the top ten. Sequences were derived from peripheral blood, sampled in a trial of Ad26.COV2.S vaccine versus placebo. The receptors were sampled from a person between 18 and 65 years old who received the Ad26.COV2.S COVID-19 vaccine or a placebo. The CDR3 runs from the conserved cysteine through the conserved F or W. The D gene is left open where the match is weak. Clone size is given for some rows only: seen once, a few or many times, or a class if the clone is expanded.

j_gene,d_gene,v_gene,abundance,CDR3nt,CDR3aa
TRBJ1-5,NA,TRBV27,NA,TGTGCCAGCAGTTCCCTCGAGAATCCGAACCAGCCCCAGCATTTT,CASSSLENPNQPQHF
TRBJ1-5,TRBD1,TRBV6-1,once,TGTGCCAGCAGTGAAGGGAGACAGGGTAATCAGCCCCAGCATTTT,CASSEGRQGNQPQHF
TRBJ1-5,NA,TRBV5-5,NA,TGTGCCAGCAGCCCGCAGGGGTACAATCAGCCCCAGCATTTT,CASSPQGYNQPQHF
TRBJ1-5,NA,TRBV20-1,few,TGCAGTGCTAGTGACAGAGATCAGCCCCAGCATTTT,CSASDRDQPQHF
TRBJ2-5,NA,TRBV7-2,NA,TGTGCCAGCAGCTTAGGGCCAGGAGAGACCCAGTACTTC,CASSLGPGETQYF
TRBJ2-7,NA,TRBV6-4,NA,TGTGCCAGCAGTGCCCCATCTCAGGAGCAGTACTTC,CASSAPSQEQYF
TRBJ2-1,TRBD1,TRBV11-2,NA,TGTGCCAGCAGCTCCCGACAGGGGCAATACAATGAGCAGTTCTTC,CASSSRQGQYNEQFF
TRBJ2-2,NA,TRBV7-2,NA,TGTGCCAGCAGCTTTCCTTTTGACAGCAACACCGGGGAGCTGTTTTTT,CASSFPFDSNTGELFF
TRBJ2-2,TRBD2,TRBV9,NA,TGTGCCAGCAGCGCGCGAACTAGCGAGACCGGGGAGCTGTTTTTT,CASSARTSETGELFF
TRBJ1-2,NA,TRBV7-2,NA,TGTGCCAGCAGCTTTGCGGGGGAGAGGTCTGGCTACACCTTC,CASSFAGERSGYTF
TRBJ1-2,NA,TRBV3-1/TRBV3-2,NA,TGTGCCAGCAGCCAAGACCCCGAACAACCGGATGGCTACACCTTC,CASSQDPEQPDGYTF
TRBJ2-1,TRBD1,TRBV14,once,TGTGCCAGCAGCCCGTGGGACAGGGATTACAATGAGCAGTTCTTC,CASSPWDRDYNEQFF
TRBJ1-4,NA,TRBV30,once,TGTGCCTGGAGGCGTCAGGGCGACGGAAAACTGTTTTTT,CAWRRQGDGKLFF
TRBJ2-6,NA,TRBV12-5,NA,TGTGCTAGTGGTTTGATAGTGGTTAGGGGTGGGGCCAACGTCCTGACTTTC,CASGLIVVRGGANVLTF
TRBJ1-5,TRBD1,TRBV19,NA,TGTGCCAGTAGTAAACGGACAGGGAATGATCAGCCCCAGCATTTT,CASSKRTGNDQPQHF
TRBJ1-5,NA,TRBV27,once,TGTGCCAGCAGTTGGACGAATCAGCCCCAGCATTTT,CASSWTNQPQHF
TRBJ1-1,NA,TRBV7-9,few,TGTGCCAGCAGCTCGGGGGGCGGTTGGCGCACTGAAGCTTTCTTT,CASSSGGGWRTEAFF
TRBJ2-1,NA,TRBV27,NA,TGTGCCAGCAGTTTAGACGCCGCAGGGGAGCAGTTCTTC,CASSLDAAGEQFF
TRBJ1-1,NA,TRBV7-2,NA,TGTGCCAGCAGCAATAGGGGGGGAGCTTTCTTT,CASSNRGGAFF
TRBJ1-5,NA,TRBV6-5,NA,TGTGCCAGCGGGATGGGGATTAGCAATCAGCCCCAGCATTTT,CASGMGISNQPQHF
TRBJ1-2,NA,TRBV9,NA,TGTGCCAGCAGCGTAGGCGGCGGAAACTATGGCTACACCTTC,CASSVGGGNYGYTF
TRBJ2-7,NA,TRBV29-1,NA,TGCAGGGGAAAGGCCCGCTCCTACGAGCAGTACTTC,CRGKARSYEQYF
TRBJ2-1,NA,TRBV11-3,NA,TGTGCCAGCAGCTTAATTGCAGATGAGCAGTTCTTC,CASSLIADEQFF
TRBJ2-7,NA,TRBV5-5,NA,TGTGCCAGCAGCTTGGCAGCTGTAGCCTACGAGCAGTACTTC,CASSLAAVAYEQYF
TRBJ2-5,NA,TRBV7-6,NA,TGTGCCAGCAGCTTAGGTTTAGGGGGGGACCCCCAAGAGACCCAGTACTTC,CASSLGLGGDPQETQYF
TRBJ2-3,NA,TRBV5-4,NA,TGTGCCAGCAGCCCCCGTCCGGGAGATACGCAGTATTTT,CASSPRPGDTQYF
TRBJ2-7,NA,TRBV6-5,NA,TGTGCCTCATATAACACAGAAACTCTCCACTACGAGCAGTACTTC,CASYNTETLHYEQYF
TRBJ1-2,NA,TRBV9,NA,TGTGCCAGCAGCGTAGATGAAGGGTGGGGCTACACCTTC,CASSVDEGWGYTF
TRBJ1-3,TRBD1,TRBV6-5,NA,TGTGCCAGCACCTTTCAAGGGACAGTTGGAAACACCATATATTTT,CASTFQGTVGNTIYF
TRBJ2-2,TRBD2,TRBV3-1/TRBV3-2,NA,TGTGCCAGCAGCCAAGGAAGACTAGCGTCACCCGGGGAGCTGTTTTTT,CASSQGRLASPGELFF
TRBJ2-3,NA,TRBV6-5,once,TGTGCCAGCAGTCTACCCTCGGGGGATACGCAGTATTTT,CASSLPSGDTQYF
TRBJ1-5,TRBD1,TRBV19,NA,TGTGCCAGTAGTACGACAGGGGGCCAGCCCCAGCATTTT,CASSTTGGQPQHF
TRBJ2-7,NA,TRBV14,NA,TGTGCCAGCAGCCAAGTGGACGGAACCTACGAGCAGTACTTC,CASSQVDGTYEQYF
TRBJ1-4,TRBD1,TRBV6-5,NA,TGTGCCAGCAGTTACCGGACAGGGGAGGGCGAAAAACTGTTTTTT,CASSYRTGEGEKLFF
TRBJ2-2,NA,TRBV6-1,NA,TGTGCCAGCAGTGATTTTAGCCCTGGGGAGCTGTTTTTT,CASSDFSPGELFF
TRBJ2-1,TRBD1,TRBV6-4,NA,TGTGCCAGCACCGACGGACAGGGCGGTGAGCAGTTCTTC,CASTDGQGGEQFF
TRBJ2-7,NA,TRBV29-1,NA,TGCAGCGTCGAACATCGAGGGGCAGGGGTCTACGAGCAGTACTTC,CSVEHRGAGVYEQYF
TRBJ1-4,TRBD1,TRBV12-3/TRBV12-4,NA,TGTGCCAGCAGCTCTGACAGGGATAAACTGTTTTTT,CASSSDRDKLFF
TRBJ1-2,TRBD1,TRBV7-9,NA,TGTGCCAGCAGCTTGATTACCCCGGGACAGGGAGACTATGGCTACACCTTC,CASSLITPGQGDYGYTF
TRBJ1-2,TRBD1,TRBV14,medium-sized,TGTGCCAGCAGCCCGACAGGGAACTATGGCTACACCTTC,CASSPTGNYGYTF
TRBJ2-7,NA,TRBV6-6,NA,TGTGCCAGCAGTTACATAGGGGCAGGCTACGAGCAGTACTTC,CASSYIGAGYEQYF
TRBJ2-7,TRBD2,TRBV27,NA,TGTGCCAGCAGTTCGTCTAGCGGGGGGTACTACAGCTCCTACGAGCAGTACTTC,CASSSSSGGYYSSYEQYF
TRBJ2-5,NA,TRBV11-2,NA,TGTGCCAGCAGCTTACGGGCAGACCAAGAGACCCAGTACTTC,CASSLRADQETQYF
TRBJ1-4,TRBD1,TRBV6-6,NA,TGTGCCAGCAGCCGACCGGGACAGGGGGTACAAGGGATAGAAAAACTGTTTTTT,CASSRPGQGVQGIEKLFF
TRBJ1-6,NA,TRBV3-1/TRBV3-2,NA,TGTGCCAGCAGCCCCCCCGGACACCTTAATTCACCCCTCCACTTT,CASSPPGHLNSPLHF
TRBJ2-1,NA,TRBV2,NA,TGTGCCAGCAGTGAACAGGTTGGGAATGAGCAGTTCTTC,CASSEQVGNEQFF
TRBJ2-1,NA,TRBV6-7,NA,TGTGCCAGACGGGACGGAAACAATGAGCAGTTCTTC,CARRDGNNEQFF
TRBJ2-1,NA,TRBV30,NA,TGTGCCTGGAGTGTTGTGGTGAATGAGCAGTTCTTC,CAWSVVVNEQFF